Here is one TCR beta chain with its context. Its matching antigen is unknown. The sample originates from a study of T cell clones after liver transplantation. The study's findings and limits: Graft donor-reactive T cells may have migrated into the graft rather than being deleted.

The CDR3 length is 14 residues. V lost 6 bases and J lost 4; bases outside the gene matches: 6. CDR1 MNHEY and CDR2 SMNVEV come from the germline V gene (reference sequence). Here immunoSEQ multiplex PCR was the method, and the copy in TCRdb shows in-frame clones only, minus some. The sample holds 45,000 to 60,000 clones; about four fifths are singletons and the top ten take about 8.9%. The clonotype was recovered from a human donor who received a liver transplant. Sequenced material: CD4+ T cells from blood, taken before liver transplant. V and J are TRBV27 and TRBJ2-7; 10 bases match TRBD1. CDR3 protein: CASRRGDRGYEQYF. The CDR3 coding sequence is TGTGCCAGCAGACGGGGGGACAGGGGTTACGAGCAGTACTTC.